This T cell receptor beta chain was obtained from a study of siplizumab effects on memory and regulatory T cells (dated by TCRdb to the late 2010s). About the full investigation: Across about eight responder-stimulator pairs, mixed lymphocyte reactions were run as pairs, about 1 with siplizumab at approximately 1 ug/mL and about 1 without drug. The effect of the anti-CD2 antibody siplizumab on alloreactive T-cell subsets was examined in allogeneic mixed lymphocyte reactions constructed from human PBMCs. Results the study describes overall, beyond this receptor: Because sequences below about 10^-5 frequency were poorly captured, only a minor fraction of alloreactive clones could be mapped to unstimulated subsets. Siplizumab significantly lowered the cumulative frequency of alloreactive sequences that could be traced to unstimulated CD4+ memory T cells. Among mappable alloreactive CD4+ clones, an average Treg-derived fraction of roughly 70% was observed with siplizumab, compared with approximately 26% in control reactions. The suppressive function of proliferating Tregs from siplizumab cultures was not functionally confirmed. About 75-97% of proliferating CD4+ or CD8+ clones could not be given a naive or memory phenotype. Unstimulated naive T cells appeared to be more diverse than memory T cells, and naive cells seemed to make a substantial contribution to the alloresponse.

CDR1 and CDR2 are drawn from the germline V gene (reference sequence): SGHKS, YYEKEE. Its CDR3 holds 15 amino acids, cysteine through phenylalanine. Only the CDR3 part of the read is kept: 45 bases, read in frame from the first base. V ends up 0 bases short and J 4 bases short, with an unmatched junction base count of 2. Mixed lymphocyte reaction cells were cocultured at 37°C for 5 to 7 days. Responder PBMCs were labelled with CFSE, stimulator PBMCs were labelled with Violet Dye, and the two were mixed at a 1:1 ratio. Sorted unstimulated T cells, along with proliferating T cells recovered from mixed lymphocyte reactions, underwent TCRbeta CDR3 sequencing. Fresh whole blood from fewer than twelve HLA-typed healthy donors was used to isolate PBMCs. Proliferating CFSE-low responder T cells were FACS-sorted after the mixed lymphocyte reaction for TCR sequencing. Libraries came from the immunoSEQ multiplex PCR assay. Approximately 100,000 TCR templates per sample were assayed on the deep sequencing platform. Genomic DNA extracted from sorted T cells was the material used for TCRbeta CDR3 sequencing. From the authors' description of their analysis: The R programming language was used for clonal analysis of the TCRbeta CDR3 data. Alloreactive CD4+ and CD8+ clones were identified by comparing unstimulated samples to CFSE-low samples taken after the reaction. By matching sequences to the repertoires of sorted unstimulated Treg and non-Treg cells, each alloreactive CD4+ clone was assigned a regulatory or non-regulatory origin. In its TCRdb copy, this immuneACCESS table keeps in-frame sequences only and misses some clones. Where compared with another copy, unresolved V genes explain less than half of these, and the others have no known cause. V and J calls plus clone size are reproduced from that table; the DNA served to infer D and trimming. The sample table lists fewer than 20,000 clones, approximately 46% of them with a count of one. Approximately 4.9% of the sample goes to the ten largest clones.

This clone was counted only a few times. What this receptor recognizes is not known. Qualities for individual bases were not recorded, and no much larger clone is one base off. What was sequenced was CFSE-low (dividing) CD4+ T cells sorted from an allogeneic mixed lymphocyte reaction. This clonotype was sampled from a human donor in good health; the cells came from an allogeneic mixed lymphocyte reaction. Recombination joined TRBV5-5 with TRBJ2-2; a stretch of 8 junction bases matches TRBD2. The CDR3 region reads CASSLALAGTGELFF. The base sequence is TGTGCCAGCAGCTTGGCGCTAGCGGGCACCGGGGAGCTGTTTTTT.